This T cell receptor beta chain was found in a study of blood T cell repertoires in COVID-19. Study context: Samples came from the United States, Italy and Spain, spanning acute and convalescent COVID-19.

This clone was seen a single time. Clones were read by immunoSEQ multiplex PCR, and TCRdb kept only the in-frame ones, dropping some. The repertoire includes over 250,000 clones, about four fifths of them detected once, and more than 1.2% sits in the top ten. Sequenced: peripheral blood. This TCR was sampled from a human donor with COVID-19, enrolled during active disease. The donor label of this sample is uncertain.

CDR3 residues: CASSTEDRVTQPQHF. The CDR3 region has the DNA TGTGCCAGTAGTACCGAAGACAGGGTCACTCAGCCCCAGCATTTT. V and J are TRBV19 and TRBJ1-5; 7 bases are a match to TRBD1. Trimming removed 4 bases from V and 6 bases from J; junction bases left unmatched: 9. The CDR3 contains 15 residues. In germline, CDR1 is LNHDA, CDR2 SQIVND (reference sequence).